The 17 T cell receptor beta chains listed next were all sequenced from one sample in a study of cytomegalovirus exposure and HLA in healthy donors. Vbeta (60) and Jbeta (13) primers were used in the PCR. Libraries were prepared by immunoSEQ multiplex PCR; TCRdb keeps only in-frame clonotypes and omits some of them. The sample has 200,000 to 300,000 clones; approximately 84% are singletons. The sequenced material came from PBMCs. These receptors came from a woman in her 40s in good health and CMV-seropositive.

CDR3 residues: CASSPGNRMGTNEKLFF. CDR3 DNA: TGTGCCAGCAGTCCCGGTAACAGGATGGGGACTAATGAAAAACTGTTTTTT. This chain uses TRBV28 with TRBJ1-4, with D possibly matching TRBD1 (5 bases). The V gene lost 5 bases and the J gene lost 2 bases, with 18 bases spanning the gap. Germline loops: CDR1 MDHEN, CDR2 SYDVKM. This CDR3 is 17 amino acids long.

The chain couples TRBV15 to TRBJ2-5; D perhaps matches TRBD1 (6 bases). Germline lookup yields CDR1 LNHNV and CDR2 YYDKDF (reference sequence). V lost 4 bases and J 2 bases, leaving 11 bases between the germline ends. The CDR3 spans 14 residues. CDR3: CATSTGVRQETQYF. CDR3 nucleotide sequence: TGTGCCACCAGCACAGGGGTTCGACAAGAGACCCAGTACTTC.

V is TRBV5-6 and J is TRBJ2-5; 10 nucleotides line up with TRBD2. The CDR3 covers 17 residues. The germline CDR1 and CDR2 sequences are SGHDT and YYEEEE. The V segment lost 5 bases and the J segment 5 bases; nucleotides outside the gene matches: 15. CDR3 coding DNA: TGTGCCAGCAGACGCGGGACTAGCGCGGTTAGGTGGGAGACCCAGTACTTC. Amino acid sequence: CASRRGTSAVRWETQYF.

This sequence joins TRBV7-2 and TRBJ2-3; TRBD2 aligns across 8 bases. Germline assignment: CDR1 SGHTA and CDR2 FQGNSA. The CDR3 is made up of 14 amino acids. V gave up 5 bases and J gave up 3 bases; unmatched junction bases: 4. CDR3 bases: TGTGCCAGCAGCAGCGGGACTAGTACAGATACGCAGTATTTT. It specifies CASSSGTSTDTQYF.

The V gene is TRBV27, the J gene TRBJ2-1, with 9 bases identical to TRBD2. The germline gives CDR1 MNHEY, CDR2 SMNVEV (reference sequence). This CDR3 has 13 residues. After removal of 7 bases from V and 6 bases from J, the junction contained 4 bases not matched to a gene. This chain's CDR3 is CASKKREVNEQFF. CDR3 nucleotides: TGTGCCAGCAAAAAGCGGGAGGTCAATGAGCAGTTCTTC.

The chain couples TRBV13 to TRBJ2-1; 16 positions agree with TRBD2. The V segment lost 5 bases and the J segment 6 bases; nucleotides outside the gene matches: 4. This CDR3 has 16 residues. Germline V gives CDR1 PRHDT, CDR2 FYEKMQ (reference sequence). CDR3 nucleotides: TGTGCCAGCAGCCCCGGGACTAGCGGGAGGGTCAATGAGCAGTTCTTC. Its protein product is CASSPGTSGRVNEQFF.

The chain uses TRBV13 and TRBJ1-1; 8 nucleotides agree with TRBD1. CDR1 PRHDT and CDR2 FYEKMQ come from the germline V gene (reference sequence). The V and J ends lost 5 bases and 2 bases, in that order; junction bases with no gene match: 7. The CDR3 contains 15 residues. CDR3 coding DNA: TGTGCCAGCAGCCGCGGGGACAGGAGAAACACTGAAGCTTTCTTT. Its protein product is CASSRGDRRNTEAFF.

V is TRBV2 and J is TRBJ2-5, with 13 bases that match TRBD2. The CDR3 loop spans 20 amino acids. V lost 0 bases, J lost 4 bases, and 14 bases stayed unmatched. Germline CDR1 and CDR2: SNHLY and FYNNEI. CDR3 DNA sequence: TGTGCCAGCAGTGAAGCGTTTGGCCCGGGGGGACTAGCGGGAAGAGAGACCCAGTACTTC. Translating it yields CASSEAFGPGGLAGRETQYF.

CDR3: CASSYSIKAVRTEAFF. In DNA form, the CDR3 reads TGTGCCAGCAGTTACTCGATCAAGGCGGTGCGCACTGAAGCTTTCTTT. V gene TRBV6-5 combines with J gene TRBJ1-1; D gene unclear. Germline CDR1 reads MNHEY; CDR2 reads SVGAGI. Trimming pared 0 bases from V and 4 bases from J, leaving 15 bases between. The CDR3 totals 16 residues.

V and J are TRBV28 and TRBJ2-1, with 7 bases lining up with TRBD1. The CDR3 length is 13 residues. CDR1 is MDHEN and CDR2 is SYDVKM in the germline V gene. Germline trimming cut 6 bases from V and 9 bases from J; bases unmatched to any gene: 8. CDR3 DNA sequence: TGTGCCAGCAGCTCGAACCCAGGGGGTGAGCAGTTCTTC. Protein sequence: CASSSNPGGEQFF.

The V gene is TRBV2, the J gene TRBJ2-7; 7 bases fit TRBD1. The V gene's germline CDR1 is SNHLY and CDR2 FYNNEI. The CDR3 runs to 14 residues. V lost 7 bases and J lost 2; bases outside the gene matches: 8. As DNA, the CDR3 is TGTGCCAGCAAAGGACAGGTGAAAGCCTACGAGCAGTACTTC. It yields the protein CASKGQVKAYEQYF.

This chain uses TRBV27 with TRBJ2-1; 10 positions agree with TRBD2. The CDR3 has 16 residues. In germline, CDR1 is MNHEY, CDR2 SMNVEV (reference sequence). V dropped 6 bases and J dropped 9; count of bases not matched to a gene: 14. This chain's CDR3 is CASSPIAGGRNSEQFF. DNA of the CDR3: TGTGCCAGCAGCCCAATAGCGGGAGGAAGGAATAGTGAGCAGTTCTTC.

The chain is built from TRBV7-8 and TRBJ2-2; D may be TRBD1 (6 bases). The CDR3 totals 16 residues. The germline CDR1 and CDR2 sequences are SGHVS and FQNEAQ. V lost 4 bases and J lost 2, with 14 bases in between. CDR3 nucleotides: TGTGCCAGCAGCTCCCGAGACAGGTTCAACACCGGGGAGCTGTTTTTT. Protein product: CASSSRDRFNTGELFF.

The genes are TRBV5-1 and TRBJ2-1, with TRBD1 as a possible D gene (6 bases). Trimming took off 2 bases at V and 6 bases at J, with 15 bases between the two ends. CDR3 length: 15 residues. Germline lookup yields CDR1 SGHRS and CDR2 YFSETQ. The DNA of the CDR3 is TGCGCCAGCAGCTTACCTACAGGGTTAGTCAATGAGCAGTTCTTC. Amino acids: CASSLPTGLVNEQFF.

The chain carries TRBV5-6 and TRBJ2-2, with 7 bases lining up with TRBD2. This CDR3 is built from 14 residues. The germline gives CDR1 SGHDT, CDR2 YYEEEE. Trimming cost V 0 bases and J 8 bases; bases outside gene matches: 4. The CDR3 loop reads CASSLGTREGELFF. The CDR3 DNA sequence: TGTGCCAGCAGCTTGGGGACTAGAGAAGGGGAGCTGTTTTTT.

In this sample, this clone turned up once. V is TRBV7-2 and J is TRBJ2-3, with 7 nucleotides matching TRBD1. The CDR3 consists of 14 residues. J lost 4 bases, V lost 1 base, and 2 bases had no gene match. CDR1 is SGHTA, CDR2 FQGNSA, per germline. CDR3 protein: CASSLGRGPDTQYF. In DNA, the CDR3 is TGTGCCAGCAGCTTAGGTAGGGGGCCAGATACGCAGTATTTT.

The CDR3 DNA is TGTGCCAGCAGTGAATTTCGAGGAACCGAAAGCGAGACCCAGTACTTC. Protein: CASSEFRGTESETQYF. The chain is built from TRBV25-1 and TRBJ2-5; D gene ambiguous. This CDR3 is 16 amino acids long. V gave up 1 base and J gave up 5 bases, with 17 bases separating them. Germline CDR1 and CDR2: MGHDK and SYGVNS. Complete variable domain (other parts from reference TRBV25-1 and TRBJ2-5): EADIYQTPRYLVIGTGKKITLECSQTMGHDKMYWYQQDPGMELHLIHYSYGVNSTEKGDLSSESTVSRIRTEHFPLTLESARPSHTSQYLCASSEFRGTESETQYFGPGTRLLVL.